This TCR beta chain stems from a study of T-cell memory formation after mild COVID-19 (dated by TCRdb to about 2021). As for the study more broadly: Most TCR sequence clusters were specific to one of the two donors. T-cell clones expanding and contracting after mild COVID-19 in two donors were tracked by longitudinal TCRalpha and TCRbeta repertoire sequencing. Two young, previously healthy adult volunteers, one female and one male, were included in the cohort. Points the paper makes about the study in general: Contracting CD4+ clones were found mainly in CM and EM memory subsets, while CD8+ clones were enriched in EMRA. Clones contracting from day 15 to 85 had balanced CD4/CD8 phenotypes, while a second wave expanding from day 15 to 37 was biased towards CD4+. Whether the second-wave clones peaking on day 37 were SARS-CoV-2 specific was not confirmed. Some responding clones were detected in pre-infection memory, which suggested that pre-existing cross-reactive memory T cells had joined the SARS-CoV-2 response. Only two mild cases were covered by the study, and larger cohorts that include severe cases with pre-infection samples were considered necessary.

To note about this clonotype: No antigen is known for it. Per-base quality was not reported, and no clone a single base away is much larger than it.

Ficoll-Paque density gradient centrifugation was used to isolate PBMCs. The trim is 3 bases for V and 0 bases for J, with a gap of 11 bases between the germline ends. Per the germline V gene, KGHSH is the CDR1 and LQKENI is the CDR2. The CDR3 numbers 15 residues from cysteine through phenylalanine. Just CDR3 DNA is preserved here, 45 bases in frame from base 1. For sequencing, an Illumina NovaSeq 6000 was employed. TCRalpha and TCRbeta cDNA libraries were built by 5'RACE with constant-segment primers, adding sample barcodes and unique molecular identifiers. RNA was extracted from every sample with Trizol reagent. Libraries were amplified in two PCR steps, with a second sample barcode and Illumina TruSeq adapters added in the second step. Sequencing of libraries was performed on an Illumina NovaSeq with 2 x 150 bp paired-end reads. The source study handled its data this way. Reads were demultiplexed and collapsed into UMI-guided consensus sequences with migec v1.2.7. Using mixcr v2.1.11, the UMI consensuses were aligned to TRA and TRB V and J templates and assembled into clonotypes. A clonotype was counted as expanded or contracted only if both edgeR and NoisET called the change significant, with noise models trained on biological replicates. For edgeR calls, the cutoffs were a false discovery rate-adjusted p below 0.01 and a log2 fold-change threshold of 1. As an exploratory analysis of dynamics, max-normalized trajectories of the 1000 most abundant clonotypes were examined with PCA combined with hierarchical clustering. The CD4 or CD8 phenotype of responding clones was assigned using the separately sequenced CD4+ and CD8+ repertoires. In-frame beta chains were kept once TCRdb had trimmed the public reads at Q25 with fastp and called clones with MiXCR. Every CDR3 protein is listed once, alongside the most common genes and DNA of its rows. TCRdb's processing, not the authors' own work, is the source of the V and J calls. The sample has some 150,000 distinct CDR3 sequences on record, 11% to 15% of them singletons. Of the sample, 25% to 30% is held by the ten largest clones.

Sample: PBMCs or a T cell subset sorted from them (not recorded which). The receptor chain draws on TRBV18 and TRBJ1-1; TRBD1 is a possible D gene, resting on 5 matching bases. The sequence came from an adult woman who had mild COVID-19 (a few samples of this study predate the infection). The sample titles of this study are shuffled in the database, so cell type and time point are left out; the donor was told from shared clones. The CDR3 corresponds to CASSPTEQMNTEAFF. The DNA sequence is given as TGTGCCAGCTCACCGACAGAACAAATGAACACTGAAGCTTTCTTT.